In its sample, the clone carrying this T cell receptor (beta chain) was seen a few times. The data originate from a study of patients and donors after allogeneic stem cell transplantation. The CDR3 consists of 15 residues. CDR1 is SQVTM and CDR2 is ANQGSEA in the germline V gene. The J segment lost 4 bases and the V segment lost 6 bases, leaving 10 bases of the junction unmatched. Each CDR3 protein gets one entry after TCRdb re-called the RT-PCR reads with MiXCR. The sample shows approximately 140,000 distinct CDR3 sequences, approximately 40% of them seen only once. The specimen sequenced was blood, either unsorted or a sorted T cell fraction (not recorded which). The receptor was isolated from a human donor who was either an allogeneic HSCT recipient or a stem cell or donor lymphocyte infusion donor (not recorded which). It is not recorded whose cells these are; they may come from a transplant donor. This sequence joins TRBV29-1 and TRBJ1-5, with TRBD1 matching 9 bases. The CDR3 DNA sequence: TGCAGCGTCAGGCAAGGGACAGGGAGGAATCAGCCCCAGCATTTT. Encoded protein: CSVRQGTGRNQPQHF.